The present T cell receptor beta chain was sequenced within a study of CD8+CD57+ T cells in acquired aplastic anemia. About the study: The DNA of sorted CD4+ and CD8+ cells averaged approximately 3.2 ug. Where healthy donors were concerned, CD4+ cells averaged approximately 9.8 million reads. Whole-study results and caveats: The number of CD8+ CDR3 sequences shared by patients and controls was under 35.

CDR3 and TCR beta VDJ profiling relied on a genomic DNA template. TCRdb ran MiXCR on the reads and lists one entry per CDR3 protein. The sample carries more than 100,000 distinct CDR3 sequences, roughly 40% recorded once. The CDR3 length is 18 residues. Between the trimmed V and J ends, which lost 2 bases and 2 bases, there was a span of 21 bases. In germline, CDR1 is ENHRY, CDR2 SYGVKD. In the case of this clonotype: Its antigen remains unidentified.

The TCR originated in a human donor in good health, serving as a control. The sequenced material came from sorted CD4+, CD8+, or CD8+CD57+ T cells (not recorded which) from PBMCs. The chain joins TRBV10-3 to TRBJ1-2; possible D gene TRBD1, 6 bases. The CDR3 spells CAISETSRDTNRNYGYTF. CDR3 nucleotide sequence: TGTGCCATCAGTGAGACGAGCCGGGACACCAATCGAAACTATGGCTACACCTTC.